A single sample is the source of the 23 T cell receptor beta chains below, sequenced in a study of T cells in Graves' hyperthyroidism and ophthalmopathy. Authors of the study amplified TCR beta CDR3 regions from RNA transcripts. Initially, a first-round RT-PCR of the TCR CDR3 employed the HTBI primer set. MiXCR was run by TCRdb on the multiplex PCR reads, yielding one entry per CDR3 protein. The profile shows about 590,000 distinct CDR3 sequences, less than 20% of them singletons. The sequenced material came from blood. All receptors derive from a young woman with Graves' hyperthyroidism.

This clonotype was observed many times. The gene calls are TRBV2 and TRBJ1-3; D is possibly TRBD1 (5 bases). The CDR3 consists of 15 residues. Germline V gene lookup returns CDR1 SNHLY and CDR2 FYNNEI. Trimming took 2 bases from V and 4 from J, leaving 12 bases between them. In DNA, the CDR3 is TGTGCCAGCAGTGAACGAGGGGCGTCCGGAAACACCATATATTTT. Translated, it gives CASSERGASGNTIYF. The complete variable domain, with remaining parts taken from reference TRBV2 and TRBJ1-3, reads EPEVTQTPSHQVTQMGQEVILRCVPISNHLYFYWYRQILGQKVEFLVSFYNNEISEKSEIFDDQFSVERPDGSNFTLKIRSTKLEDSAMYFCASSERGASGNTIYFGEGSWLTVV.

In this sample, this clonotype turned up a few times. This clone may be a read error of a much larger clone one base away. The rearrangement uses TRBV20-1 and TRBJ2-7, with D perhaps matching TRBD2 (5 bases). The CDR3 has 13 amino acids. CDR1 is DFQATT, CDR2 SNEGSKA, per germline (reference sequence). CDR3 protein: CSTRDSSEYEQYF. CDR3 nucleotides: TGCAGTACTAGAGATTCCTCGGAGTACGAGCAGTACTTC.

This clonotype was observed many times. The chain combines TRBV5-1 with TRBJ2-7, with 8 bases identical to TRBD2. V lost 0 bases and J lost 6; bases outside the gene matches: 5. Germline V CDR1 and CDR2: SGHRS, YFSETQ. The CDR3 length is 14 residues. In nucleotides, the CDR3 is TGCGCCAGCAGCTTGGGAGCGGGAGTGTCCGAGCAGTACTTC. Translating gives CASSLGAGVSEQYF.

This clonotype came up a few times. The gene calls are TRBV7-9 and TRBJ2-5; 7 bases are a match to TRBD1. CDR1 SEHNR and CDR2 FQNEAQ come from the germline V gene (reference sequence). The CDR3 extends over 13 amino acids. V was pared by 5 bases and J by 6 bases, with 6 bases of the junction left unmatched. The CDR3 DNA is TGTGCCAGCAGCAACCGACAGGGCCAGACCCAGTACTTC. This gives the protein CASSNRQGQTQYF.

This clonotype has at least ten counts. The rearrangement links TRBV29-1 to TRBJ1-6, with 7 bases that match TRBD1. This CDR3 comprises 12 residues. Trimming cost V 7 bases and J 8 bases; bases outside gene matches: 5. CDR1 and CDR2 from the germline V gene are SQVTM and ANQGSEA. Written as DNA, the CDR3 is TGCAGCGCACGGACAGGTGATTCACCCCTCCACTTT. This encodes CSARTGDSPLHF.

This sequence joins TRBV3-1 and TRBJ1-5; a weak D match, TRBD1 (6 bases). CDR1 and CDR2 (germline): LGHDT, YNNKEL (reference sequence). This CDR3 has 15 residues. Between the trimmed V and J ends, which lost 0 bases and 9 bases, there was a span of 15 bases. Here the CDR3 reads CASSQDLRGLRPQHF. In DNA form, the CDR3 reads TGTGCCAGCAGCCAAGACCTGCGGGGGCTGAGGCCCCAGCATTTT.

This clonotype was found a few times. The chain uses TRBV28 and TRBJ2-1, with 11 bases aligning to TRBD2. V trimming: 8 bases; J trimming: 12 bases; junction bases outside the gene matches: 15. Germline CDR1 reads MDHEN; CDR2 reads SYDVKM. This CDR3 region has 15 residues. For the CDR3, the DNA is TGTGCCAGCTTCCCCGGGGGACTAGCGGTCCAGGGGCAGTTCTTC. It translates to CASFPGGLAVQGQFF.

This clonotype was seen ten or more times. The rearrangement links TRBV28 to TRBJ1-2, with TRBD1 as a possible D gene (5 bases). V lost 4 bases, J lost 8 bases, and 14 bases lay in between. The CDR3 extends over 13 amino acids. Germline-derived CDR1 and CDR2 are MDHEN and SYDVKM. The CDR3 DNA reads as TGTGCCAGCAGTTGGGACGGCCAAGGAGGCTACACCTTC. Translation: CASSWDGQGGYTF.

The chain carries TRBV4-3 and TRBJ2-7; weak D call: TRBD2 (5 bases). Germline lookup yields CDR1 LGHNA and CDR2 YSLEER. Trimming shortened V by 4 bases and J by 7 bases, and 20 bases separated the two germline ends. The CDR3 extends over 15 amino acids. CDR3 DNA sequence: TGCGCCAGCAGCCCCAAGACTGGCGGGTCTGGTGAGCAGTACTTC. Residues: CASSPKTGGSGEQYF.

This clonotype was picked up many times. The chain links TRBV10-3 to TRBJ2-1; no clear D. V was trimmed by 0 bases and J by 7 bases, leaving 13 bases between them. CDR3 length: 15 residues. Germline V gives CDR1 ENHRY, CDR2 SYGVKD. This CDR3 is CAISESTLAENEQFF. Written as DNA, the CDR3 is TGTGCCATCAGTGAGTCGACCTTAGCCGAGAATGAGCAGTTCTTC.

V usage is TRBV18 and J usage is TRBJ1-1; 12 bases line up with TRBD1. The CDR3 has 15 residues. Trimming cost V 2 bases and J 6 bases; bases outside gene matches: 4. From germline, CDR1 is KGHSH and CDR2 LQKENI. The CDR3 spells CASSPEGQGAPEAFF. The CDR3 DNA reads TGTGCCAGCTCACCAGAGGGACAGGGGGCCCCTGAAGCTTTCTTT. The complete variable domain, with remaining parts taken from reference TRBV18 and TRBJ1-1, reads NAGVMQNPRHLVRRRGQEARLRCSPMKGHSHVYWYRQLPEEGLKFMVYLQKENIIDESGMPKERFSAEFPKEGPSILRIQQVVRGDSAAYFCASSPEGQGAPEAFFGQGTRLTVV.

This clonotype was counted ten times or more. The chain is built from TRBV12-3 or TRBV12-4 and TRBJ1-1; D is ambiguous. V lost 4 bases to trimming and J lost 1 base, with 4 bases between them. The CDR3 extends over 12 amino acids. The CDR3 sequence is CASSWSNTEAFF. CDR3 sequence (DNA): TGTGCCAGCAGTTGGTCGAACACTGAAGCTTTCTTT.

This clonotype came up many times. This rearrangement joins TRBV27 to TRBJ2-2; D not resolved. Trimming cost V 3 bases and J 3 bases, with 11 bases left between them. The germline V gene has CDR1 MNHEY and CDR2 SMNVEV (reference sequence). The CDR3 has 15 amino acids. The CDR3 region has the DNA TGTGCCAGCAGTTTTAATGGGTTGGACACCGGGGAGCTGTTTTTT. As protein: CASSFNGLDTGELFF.

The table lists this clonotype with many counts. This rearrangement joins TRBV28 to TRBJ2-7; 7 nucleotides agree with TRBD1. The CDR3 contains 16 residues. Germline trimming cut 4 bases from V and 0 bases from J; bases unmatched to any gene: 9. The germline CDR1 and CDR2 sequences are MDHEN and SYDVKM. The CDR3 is CASSSGTAALSYEQYF. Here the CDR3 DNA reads TGTGCCAGCAGTTCTGGGACAGCGGCCCTCTCCTACGAGCAGTACTTC.

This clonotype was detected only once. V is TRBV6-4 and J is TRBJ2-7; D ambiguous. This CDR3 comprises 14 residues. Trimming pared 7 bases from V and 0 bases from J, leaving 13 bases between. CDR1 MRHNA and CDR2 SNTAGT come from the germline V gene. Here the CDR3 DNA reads TGTGCCAGCAACGAACGCGTAAGCTCCTACGAGCAGTACTTC. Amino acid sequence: CASNERVSSYEQYF.

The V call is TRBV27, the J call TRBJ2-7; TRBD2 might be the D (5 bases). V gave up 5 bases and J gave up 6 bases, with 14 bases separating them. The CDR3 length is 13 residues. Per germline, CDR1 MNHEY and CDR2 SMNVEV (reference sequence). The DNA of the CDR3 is TGTGCCAGCAGTCCAGGACTGCGCGTCGAGCAGTACTTC. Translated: CASSPGLRVEQYF.

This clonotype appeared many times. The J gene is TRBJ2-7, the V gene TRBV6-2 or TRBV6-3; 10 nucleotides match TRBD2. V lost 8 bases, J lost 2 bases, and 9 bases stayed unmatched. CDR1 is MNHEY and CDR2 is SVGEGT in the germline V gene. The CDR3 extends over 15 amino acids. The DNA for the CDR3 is TGTGCCAGCCGGACCGGGACTAGCGTGCCCTACGAGCAGTACTTC. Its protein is CASRTGTSVPYEQYF.

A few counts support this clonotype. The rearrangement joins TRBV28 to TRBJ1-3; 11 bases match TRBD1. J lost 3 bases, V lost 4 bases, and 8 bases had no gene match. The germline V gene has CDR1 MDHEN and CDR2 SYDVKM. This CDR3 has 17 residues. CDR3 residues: CASSSGTGGWFGNTIYF. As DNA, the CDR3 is TGTGCCAGCAGTTCCGGGACAGGGGGGTGGTTTGGAAACACCATATATTTT. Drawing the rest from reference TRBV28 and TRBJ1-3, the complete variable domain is DVKVTQSSRYLVKRTGEKVFLECVQDMDHENMFWYRQDPGLGLRLIYFSYDVKMKEKGDIPEGYSVSREKKERFSLILESASTNQTSMYLCASSSGTGGWFGNTIYFGEGSWLTVV.

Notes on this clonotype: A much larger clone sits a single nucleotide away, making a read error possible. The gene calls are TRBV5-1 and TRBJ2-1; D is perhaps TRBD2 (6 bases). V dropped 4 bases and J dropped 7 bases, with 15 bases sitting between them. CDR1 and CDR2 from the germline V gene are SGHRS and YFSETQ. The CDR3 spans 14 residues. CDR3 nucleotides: TGCGCCAGCAGCCGGAGGAGGGTTTGGAATGAGCAGTTCTTC. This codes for CASSRRRVWNEQFF. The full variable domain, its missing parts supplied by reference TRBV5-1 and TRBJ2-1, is KAGVTQTPRYLIKTRGQQVTLSCSPISGHRSVSWYQQTPGQGLQFLFEYFSETQRNKGNFPGRFSGRQFSNSRSEMNVSTLELGDSALYLCASSRRRVWNEQFFGPGTRLTVL.

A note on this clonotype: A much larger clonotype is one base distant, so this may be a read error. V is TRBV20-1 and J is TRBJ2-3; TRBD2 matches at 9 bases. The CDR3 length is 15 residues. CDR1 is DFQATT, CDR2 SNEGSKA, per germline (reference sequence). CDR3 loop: CSAGERGVGTDTQYF. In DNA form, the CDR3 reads TGCAGTGCTGGAGAGCGGGGGGTAGGCACAGATACGCAGTATTTT.

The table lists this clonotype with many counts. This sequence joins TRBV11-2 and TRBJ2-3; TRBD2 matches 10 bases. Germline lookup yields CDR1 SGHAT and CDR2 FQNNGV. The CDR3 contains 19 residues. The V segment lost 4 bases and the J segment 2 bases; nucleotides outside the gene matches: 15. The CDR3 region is CASSSTPEASGGYTDTQYF. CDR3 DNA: TGTGCCAGCAGCTCAACCCCCGAGGCTAGCGGGGGCTACACAGATACGCAGTATTTT.

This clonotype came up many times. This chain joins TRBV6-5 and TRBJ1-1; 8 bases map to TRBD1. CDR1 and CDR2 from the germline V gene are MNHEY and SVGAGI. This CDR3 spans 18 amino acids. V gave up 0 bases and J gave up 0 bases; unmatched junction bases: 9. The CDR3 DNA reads TGTGCCAGCAGTTACTCGTGGCAGGGGGCTTTTTTGAACACTGAAGCTTTCTTT. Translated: CASSYSWQGAFLNTEAFF.

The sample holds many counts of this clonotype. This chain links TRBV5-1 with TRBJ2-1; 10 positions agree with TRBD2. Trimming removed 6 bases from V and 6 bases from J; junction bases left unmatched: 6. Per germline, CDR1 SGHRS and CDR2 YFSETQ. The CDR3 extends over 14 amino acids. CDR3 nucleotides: TGCGCCAGCACCGCGAGCGGGAGGGTCAATGAGCAGTTCTTC. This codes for CASTASGRVNEQFF.